This T cell receptor (beta chain) appears in the sequencing data of a study of T-cell reconstitution after alpha-beta-depleted transplantation in children. Study conclusions and caveats: Surviving recipient T cells and thymic progenitors produced the high day-60 TCRbeta diversity seen in some patients. About two months after transplant, alpha-beta T cells reportedly came from several hundred expanded graft clones. T-cell counts and diversity were attributed mostly to newly produced T cells one year after transplant.

J gave up 5 bases and V 2 bases, and 4 bases lay outside the gene matches. From germline, CDR1 is MDHEN and CDR2 SYDVKM. The CDR3 length is 15 residues. As concerns this clonotype: Its antigen remains unidentified.

Library preparation (for TCRbeta) was performed with unique molecular identifiers. Via MiXCR, TCRdb re-called the PCR reads, giving one row per CDR3 protein. Among about 250,000 distinct CDR3 sequences listed, roughly a quarter were seen once. The chain couples TRBV28 to TRBJ2-2; 8 bases fit TRBD1. The sequences come from PBMCs, mostly from graft donor cells, collected 360 days after TCRalphabeta/CD19-depleted stem cell transplant. This clonotype was sampled from a female patient aged 2 to 10 who had a stem cell transplant for congenital amegakaryocytic thrombocytopenia, so the T cells may come from the graft donor. The CDR3 DNA reads TGTGCCAGCAGTTTAAGGACAGGGAGGACCGGGGAGCTGTTTTTT. Protein sequence: CASSLRTGRTGELFF.